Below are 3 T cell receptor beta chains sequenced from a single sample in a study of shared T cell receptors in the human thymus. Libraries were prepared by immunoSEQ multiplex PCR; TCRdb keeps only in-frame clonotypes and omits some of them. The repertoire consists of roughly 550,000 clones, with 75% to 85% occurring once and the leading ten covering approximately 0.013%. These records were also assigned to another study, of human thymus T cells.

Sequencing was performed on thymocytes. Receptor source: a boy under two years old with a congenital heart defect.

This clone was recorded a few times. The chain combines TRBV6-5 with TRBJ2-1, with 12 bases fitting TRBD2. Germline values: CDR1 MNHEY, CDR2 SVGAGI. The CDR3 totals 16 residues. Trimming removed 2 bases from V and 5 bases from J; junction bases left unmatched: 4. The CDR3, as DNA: TGTGCCAGCAGTTACCCCGGGACTAGCGGGCACAATGAGCAGTTCTTC. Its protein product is CASSYPGTSGHNEQFF.

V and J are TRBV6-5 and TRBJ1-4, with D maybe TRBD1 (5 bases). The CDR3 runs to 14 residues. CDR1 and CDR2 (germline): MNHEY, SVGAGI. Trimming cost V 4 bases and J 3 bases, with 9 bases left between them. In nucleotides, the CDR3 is TGTGCCAGCAGTTTAAGGGGTGCTAATGAAAAACTGTTTTTT. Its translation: CASSLRGANEKLFF.

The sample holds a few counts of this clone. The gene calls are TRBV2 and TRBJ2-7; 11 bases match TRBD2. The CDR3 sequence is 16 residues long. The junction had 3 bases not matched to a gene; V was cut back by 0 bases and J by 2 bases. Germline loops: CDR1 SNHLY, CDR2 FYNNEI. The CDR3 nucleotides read TGTGCCAGCAGTGAAGCGGGACTAGCGGAGGCCTACGAGCAGTACTTC. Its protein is CASSEAGLAEAYEQYF.